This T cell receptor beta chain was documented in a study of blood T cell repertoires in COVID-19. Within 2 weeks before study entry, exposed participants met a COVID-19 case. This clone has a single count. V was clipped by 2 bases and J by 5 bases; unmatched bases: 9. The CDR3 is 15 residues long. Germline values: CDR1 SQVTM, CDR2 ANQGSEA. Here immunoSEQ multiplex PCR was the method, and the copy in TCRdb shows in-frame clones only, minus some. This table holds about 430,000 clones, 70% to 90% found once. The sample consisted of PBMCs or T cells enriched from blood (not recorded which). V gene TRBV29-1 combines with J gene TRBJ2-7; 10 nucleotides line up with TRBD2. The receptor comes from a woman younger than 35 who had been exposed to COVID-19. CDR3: CSVESFLAGENEQYF. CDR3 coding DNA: TGCAGCGTTGAATCGTTTCTAGCGGGGGAAAACGAGCAGTACTTC.